This entry describes one T cell receptor beta chain. Its antigen is undetermined. These data are taken from a study of T cell clones after liver transplantation. Study-level points and caveats: Conclusions were preliminary, with small, heterogeneous patient groups.

Sequencing was performed with immunoSEQ multiplex PCR; in TCRdb, only in-frame clones are kept and a portion is missing. The sample has 85,000 to 130,000 clones, around 83% seen once; the top ten hold over 0.75%. The length of the CDR3 is 12 residues. Germline CDR1 reads LNHNV; CDR2 reads YYDKDF (reference sequence). V lost 2 bases to trimming and J lost 6 bases, with 8 bases between them. The chain employs TRBV15 and TRBJ2-7, with D tentatively TRBD1 (6 bases). The sample was CD4+ T cells from blood, taken before liver transplant. The clonotype comes from a human donor who received a liver transplant. The CDR3 sequence is CATSRQGFEQYF. The CDR3 region has the DNA TGTGCCACCAGCAGACAGGGGTTCGAGCAGTACTTC.